What follows are 10 T cell receptor beta chains derived from one specimen sequenced in a study of PD-1 blockade in mismatch repair-deficient tumors. Sequenced by immunoSEQ multiplex PCR; TCRdb stores in-frame clones only, minus some. The repertoire holds around 120,000 clones, with 88% as singletons. The sample in question was peripheral blood, obtained approximately 71 weeks after starting pembrolizumab. These receptors were taken from an adult with mismatch repair-deficient cancer.

This clone occurred many times. This rearrangement joins TRBV21-1 to TRBJ2-7; TRBD1, the table's D call, was not compared with the DNA. TRBV21-1 corresponds to a pseudogene. The CDR3 consists of 16 residues. CDR3 amino acids: CASSKIGTGGSYEQYF. The CDR3 DNA reads as TGTGCCAGCAGCAAAATAGGGACAGGGGGCTCCTACGAGCAGTACTTC.

This clone was detected only once. V is TRBV4-1 and J is TRBJ2-7, with TRBD1 identical over 8 bases. The V gene end was trimmed by 3 bases and the J gene end by 2 bases; junction bases not matched to a gene: 6. The germline V gene encodes CDR1 MGHRA and CDR2 YSYEKL. The CDR3 extends over 15 amino acids. CDR3 sequence reads: CASSHPGTGAYEQYF. Here the CDR3 DNA reads TGCGCCAGCAGCCATCCCGGGACAGGCGCCTACGAGCAGTACTTC.

The V and J genes are TRBV27 and TRBJ2-7; 16 bases match TRBD2. This CDR3 has 19 residues. The germline V gene encodes CDR1 MNHEY and CDR2 SMNVEV (reference sequence). Losses at the gene ends were 5 bases for V and 4 bases for J; bases not matched to a gene: 14. The CDR3 region has the DNA TGTGCCAGCAGTCCTACCGGGACTAGCGGGAGGGCCCGGGTTTACGAGCAGTACTTC. It translates to CASSPTGTSGRARVYEQYF.

The rearrangement uses TRBV7-9 and TRBJ2-5; 9 nucleotides match TRBD2. This CDR3 region has 17 residues. Germline CDR1 SEHNR, CDR2 FQNEAQ (reference sequence). After removal of 1 base from V and 4 bases from J, the junction contained 10 bases not matched to a gene. The CDR3 is CASSLDILAGTLETQYF. The DNA of the CDR3 is TGTGCCAGCAGCTTAGATATCCTAGCGGGGACATTAGAGACCCAGTACTTC.

The chain links TRBV7-9 to TRBJ2-2, with a possible D match to TRBD1 (6 bases). Per germline, CDR1 SEHNR and CDR2 FQNEAQ (reference sequence). V was trimmed by 1 base and J by 2 bases, leaving 11 bases between them. The CDR3 length is 16 residues. Here the CDR3 reads CASSLETGGNTGELFF. CDR3 sequence (DNA): TGTGCCAGCAGCTTAGAGACAGGCGGTAACACCGGGGAGCTGTTTTTT.

The chain couples TRBV10-3 to TRBJ1-4; D not resolved. CDR1 ENHRY and CDR2 SYGVKD come from the germline V gene. Trimming took 6 bases from V and 7 from J, leaving 15 bases between them. This CDR3 has 14 amino acids. CDR3 sequence: CAISPSGFGEKLFF. Here the CDR3 DNA reads TGTGCCATCAGCCCATCGGGTTTCGGTGAAAAACTGTTTTTT.

The rearrangement uses TRBV9 and TRBJ2-5; 7 nucleotides agree with TRBD1. Germline loops: CDR1 SGDLS, CDR2 YYNGEE. The CDR3 is 13 amino acids. V gave up 3 bases and J gave up 8 bases; unmatched junction bases: 7. In DNA form, the CDR3 reads TGTGCCAGCAGCGGCGTACAGGGGATTACCCAGTACTTC. Protein product: CASSGVQGITQYF.

This chain links TRBV5-6 with TRBJ2-7; D tentatively reads TRBD1 or TRBD2 (6 bases each). Looked up from germline, CDR1 is SGHDT and CDR2 is YYEEEE. Trimming left V 4 bases short and J 3 bases short, with 11 bases between. This CDR3 spans 13 amino acids. The DNA for the CDR3 is TGTGCCAGCAGCCCGGGGGCTAGCTACGAGCAGTACTTC. This sequence encodes CASSPGASYEQYF.

The chain is built from TRBV4-1 and TRBJ2-3; 9 bases fit TRBD1. This CDR3 spans 17 amino acids. V gave up 6 bases and J gave up 3 bases; unmatched junction bases: 13. The germline gives CDR1 MGHRA, CDR2 YSYEKL. The CDR3 region is CASSSTGTGPSTDTQYF. In DNA, the CDR3 is TGCGCCAGCAGTTCAACCGGGACAGGGCCTTCGACAGATACGCAGTATTTT.

This sequence joins TRBV7-9 and TRBJ1-5; TRBD1 might be the D (5 bases). The germline V gene encodes CDR1 SEHNR and CDR2 FQNEAQ (reference sequence). The CDR3 contains 14 residues. Trimming stripped 1 base from V and 1 base from J, with 5 bases between. The CDR3: CASSLGTSNQPQHF. The CDR3 DNA reads as TGTGCCAGCAGCTTAGGGACAAGCAATCAGCCCCAGCATTTT.